The 15 T cell receptor beta chains given below trace back to one sample, sequenced in a study of shared clonotypes between healthy human individuals. Data came from immunoSEQ multiplex PCR; TCRdb stores just in-frame clones and leaves some out. The table records roughly 500,000 clones, roughly 83% of them present only once. Sequencing was carried out using PBMCs. These TCRs come from a woman aged 40 to 50 in good health. Some clones in this sample may be carry-over from other donors' samples.

The chain couples TRBV5-1 to TRBJ1-4; 9 bases are a match to TRBD1. V trimming: 3 bases; J trimming: 5 bases; junction bases outside the gene matches: 8. The CDR3 length is 16 residues. Germline V lookup: CDR1 SGHRS, CDR2 YFSETQ. The CDR3 coding sequence is TGCGCCAGCAGCTCCCCAACCGGGACAGGGAATGAAAAACTGTTTTTT. As protein: CASSSPTGTGNEKLFF.

This clone was detected once. V and J are TRBV18 and TRBJ1-1; D is perhaps TRBD1 (5 bases). The V gene lost 4 bases and the J gene lost 4 bases, with 10 bases spanning the gap. The CDR3 contains 13 residues. CDR1 and CDR2 (germline): KGHSH, LQKENI. In nucleotides, the CDR3 is TGTGCCAGCTCACGGGGGGAGCTCACTGAAGCTTTCTTT. As protein: CASSRGELTEAFF.

This clone has just one count. A read error is possible here, since a much larger clone lies one base away. The V and J genes are TRBV19 and TRBJ2-5; D not resolved. CDR1 is LNHDA, CDR2 SQIVND, per germline (reference sequence). The V and J ends lost 7 bases and 0 bases respectively, with 12 bases between them. The CDR3 covers 14 residues. CDR3 DNA sequence: TGTGCCAGTAAAGGGTACACGTACCAAGAGACCCAGTACTTC. As protein: CASKGYTYQETQYF.

As for this clone: This may arise from a read error, as a much more abundant clone is one base away. This CDR3 fails to terminate in the conserved phenylalanine or tryptophan, so it likely reflects a read error. The V gene is TRBV2, the J gene TRBJ2-7, with D tentatively TRBD1 (5 bases). Trimming left V 2 bases short and J 7 bases short, with 6 bases between. From germline, CDR1 is SNHLY and CDR2 FYNNEI. CDR3 size: 11 residues. CDR3 sequence reads: CASSERTEQYS. The CDR3 DNA follows: TGTGCCAGCAGTGAACGGACAGAGCAGTACTCC.

This clone was recorded once. This sequence joins TRBV6-1 and TRBJ1-2; D might be TRBD1 (6 bases). The CDR3 is made up of 15 amino acids. Germline V gene sequence: CDR1 MNHNS, CDR2 SASEGT. V lost 1 base and J lost 0, with 9 bases in between. CDR3 DNA: TGTGCCAGCAGTGAAGTATCAGGGGCTAACTATGGCTACACCTTC. Translated, it gives CASSEVSGANYGYTF.

This chain connects TRBV28 to TRBJ2-7, with 7 bases identical to TRBD1. Per the germline V gene, CDR1 is MDHEN and CDR2 is SYDVKM. Trimming removed 4 bases from V and 2 bases from J; junction bases left unmatched: 8. The CDR3 extends over 15 amino acids. The DNA for the CDR3 is TGTGCCAGCAGTTCCCCCGGGACAGCCACCTACGAGCAGTACTTC. This sequence encodes CASSSPGTATYEQYF.

The rearrangement joins TRBV7-9 to TRBJ2-7, with D hard to call. Germline CDR1 reads SEHNR; CDR2 reads FQNEAQ (reference sequence). The V end lost 1 base, the J end lost 3 bases, and 10 bases lay between the germline ends. The length of the CDR3 is 14 residues. Written as DNA, the CDR3 is TGTGCCAGCAGCTTAGGGCAGAGCGACTACGAGCAGTACTTC. Translated: CASSLGQSDYEQYF.

This chain uses TRBV6-5 with TRBJ2-1; 7 bases map to TRBD2. There are 14 residues in the CDR3. Germline CDR1 MNHEY, CDR2 SVGAGI. Trimming cost V 6 bases and J 5 bases; bases outside gene matches: 7. The CDR3 DNA sequence: TGTGCCAGCAGCCGGGACTACTTAAACAATGAGCAGTTCTTC. This codes for CASSRDYLNNEQFF.

The rearrangement links TRBV4-3 to TRBJ2-7; 13 bases are a match to TRBD2. This CDR3 comprises 15 residues. Trimming removed 4 bases from V and 4 bases from J; junction bases left unmatched: 4. Germline CDR1 reads LGHNA; CDR2 reads YSLEER. The CDR3: CASSRGTSGKYEQYF. The CDR3 bases are TGCGCCAGCAGCCGGGGGACTAGCGGGAAGTACGAGCAGTACTTC.

This clone has just one count. The V gene is TRBV6-5, the J gene TRBJ2-7, with TRBD2 identical over 7 bases. The CDR3 covers 12 residues. V shed 6 bases and J 7 bases; nucleotides not matched to a gene: 6. Germline CDR1 reads MNHEY; CDR2 reads SVGAGI. CDR3 sequence reads: CASSFTGGEQYF. CDR3 sequence (DNA): TGTGCCAGCAGCTTCACCGGGGGGGAGCAGTACTTC.

At least ten counts were recorded for this clone. Distinct nucleotide sequences in the sample also encode this CDR3. The rearrangement links TRBV11-2 to TRBJ2-6; TRBD1 aligns across 9 bases. The CDR3 is made up of 17 amino acids. After removal of 6 bases from V and 2 bases from J, the junction contained 8 bases not matched to a gene. In germline, CDR1 is SGHAT, CDR2 FQNNGV. Here the CDR3 DNA reads TGTGCCAGCAGTGTGACAGGGGGTAAGGCTGGGGCCAACGTCCTGACTTTC. This gives the protein CASSVTGGKAGANVLTF.

This clone appeared many times. Here the CDR3 reads CASSLVGGGGETQYF. The DNA of the CDR3 is TGCGCCAGCAGCTTGGTAGGCGGAGGCGGAGAGACCCAGTACTTC. The chain uses TRBV5-1 and TRBJ2-5; possible D gene TRBD2, 5 bases. Trimming removed 0 bases at V and 4 bases at J, with 13 bases between. The CDR3 sequence is 15 residues long. Germline V gene lookup returns CDR1 SGHRS and CDR2 YFSETQ.

V gene TRBV5-6 combines with J gene TRBJ2-7; D gene unclear. CDR3 length: 15 residues. Trimming left V 1 base short and J 1 base short, with 12 bases between. Germline V gene data show CDR1 as SGHDT and CDR2 as YYEEEE. CDR3 residues: CASSLFGSRSYEQYF. CDR3 in DNA: TGTGCCAGCAGCTTGTTTGGCAGCCGATCCTACGAGCAGTACTTC.

This chain joins TRBV18 and TRBJ1-1, with D maybe TRBD1 (6 bases). The germline V gene encodes CDR1 KGHSH and CDR2 LQKENI. Deletions cut 2 bases from V and 5 bases from J, with 18 bases between. The CDR3 loop spans 16 amino acids. The CDR3 sequence: CASSPTLTGKGTEAFF. As DNA, the CDR3 is TGTGCCAGCTCACCAACACTGACAGGCAAAGGGACTGAAGCTTTCTTT.

The J gene is TRBJ2-5, the V gene TRBV10-3, with 8 bases that match TRBD1. The CDR3 has 14 residues. J gave up 4 bases and V 6 bases, and 7 bases lay outside the gene matches. Germline V CDR1 and CDR2: ENHRY, SYGVKD. CDR3 sequence (DNA): TGTGCCATCAGGGACCCAGGGGGCCCAGAGACCCAGTACTTC. It encodes CAIRDPGGPETQYF.